Below, 2 T cell receptor beta chains from the same sample are listed, as sequenced in a study of cytomegalovirus exposure and HLA in healthy donors. With 60 Vbeta and 13 Jbeta primers, the PCR was carried out. Assay used: immunoSEQ multiplex PCR; TCRdb lists only in-frame clones, some missing. Among roughly 110,000 clones listed, around 74% were seen once. Material: PBMCs. The origin of the receptors is a middle-aged woman in good health and CMV-seropositive.

The genes are TRBV7-9 and TRBJ1-1; tentatively, D is TRBD1 (5 bases). Trimming removed 6 bases at V and 2 bases at J, with 19 bases between. Germline V gene sequence: CDR1 SEHNR, CDR2 FQNEAQ (reference sequence). The CDR3 loop spans 16 amino acids. The CDR3 protein is CASRGGDTPINTEAFF. The CDR3 region has the DNA TGTGCCAGCAGGGGGGGAGACACTCCAATCAACACTGAAGCTTTCTTT.

V is TRBV9 and J is TRBJ2-4; D remains ambiguous. The germline V gene has CDR1 SGDLS and CDR2 YYNGEE. The V gene lost 4 bases and the J gene lost 0 bases, with 8 bases spanning the gap. The CDR3 covers 14 residues. CDR3 loop: CASSSGLAKNIQYF. The CDR3 nucleotides read TGTGCCAGCAGCTCAGGCTTAGCCAAAAACATTCAGTACTTC.